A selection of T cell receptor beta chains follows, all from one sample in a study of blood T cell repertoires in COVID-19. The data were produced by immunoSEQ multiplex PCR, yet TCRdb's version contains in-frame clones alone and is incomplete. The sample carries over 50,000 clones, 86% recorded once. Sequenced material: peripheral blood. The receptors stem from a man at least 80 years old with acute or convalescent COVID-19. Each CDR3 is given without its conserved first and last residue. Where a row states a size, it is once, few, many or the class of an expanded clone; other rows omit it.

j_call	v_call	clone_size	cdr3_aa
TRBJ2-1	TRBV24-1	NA	ATSEPSGGAGEQF
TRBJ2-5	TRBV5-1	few	ASSPGGAGETQY
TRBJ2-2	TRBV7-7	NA	ASSSGPAGPNTGELF
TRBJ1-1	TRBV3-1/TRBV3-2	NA	ASSLDRGRMNTEAF
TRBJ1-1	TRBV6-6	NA	ASSGQGRRDTEAF
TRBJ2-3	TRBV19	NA	ASSIDLAGGTDTQY
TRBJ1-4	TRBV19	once	ASSAIPGQRTNEKLF
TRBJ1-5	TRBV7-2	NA	ASSPRTGTNQPQH
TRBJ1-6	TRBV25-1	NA	ASSALSNSPLH
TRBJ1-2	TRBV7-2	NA	ASSLNAPGQYGYT
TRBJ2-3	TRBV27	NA	ASSSTGARTDTQY
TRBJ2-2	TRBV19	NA	ASILRSGGNTGELF
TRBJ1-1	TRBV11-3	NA	ASSRRGGEAF
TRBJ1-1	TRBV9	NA	ASSPGWAEAF
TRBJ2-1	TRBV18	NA	ASSPLSGGAEASEQF
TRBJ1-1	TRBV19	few	ASSIEGVNTEAF
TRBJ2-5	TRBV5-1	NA	ASSAQLAGDQETQY
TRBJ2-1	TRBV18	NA	ASSPQRSSYNEQF
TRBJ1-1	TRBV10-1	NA	ASSTGGMNTEAF
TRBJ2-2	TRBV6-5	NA	ASIRSQGSTGELF
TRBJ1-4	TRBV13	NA	ASSFFKQGKAGNEKLF
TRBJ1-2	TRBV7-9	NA	ASSLMGQGAVGYT
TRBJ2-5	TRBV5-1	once	ASSLGLTLETQY
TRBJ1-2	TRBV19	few	ASSPDWTGDGYT
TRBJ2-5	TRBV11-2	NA	ASSPQETQY
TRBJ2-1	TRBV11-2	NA	ASSSRLAGGLNNEQF
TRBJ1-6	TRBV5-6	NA	ASSVPNSPLH
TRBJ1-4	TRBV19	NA	ASSIWYREGEKLF
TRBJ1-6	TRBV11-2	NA	ASSLDPGPGSPLH
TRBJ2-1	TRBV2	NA	ASSGAINEQF
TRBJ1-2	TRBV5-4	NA	ASSQGTGGGYGYT
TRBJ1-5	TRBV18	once	ASSSGISNQPQH
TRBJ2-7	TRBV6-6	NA	ASRISGQKTYEQY
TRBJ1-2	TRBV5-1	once	ASKPRDRLNYGYT
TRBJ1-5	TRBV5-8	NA	ASSLGSLTLREQPQH
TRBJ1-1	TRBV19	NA	ASSRDRRRTEAF
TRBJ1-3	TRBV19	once	ASSTNWWQGASGNTIY
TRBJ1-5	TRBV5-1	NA	ASSTGWGSNQPQH
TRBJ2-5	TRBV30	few	AWSLRETQY
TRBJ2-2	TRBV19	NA	ATLTSGGVTGELF
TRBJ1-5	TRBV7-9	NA	ASSPTGVLSQPQH
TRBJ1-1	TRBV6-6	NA	ASKTGLNTEAF
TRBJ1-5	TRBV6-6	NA	ASRGGRNSNQPQH
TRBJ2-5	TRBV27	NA	ASTQTGALDRETQY
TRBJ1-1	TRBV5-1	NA	ASSVSGGNTEAF
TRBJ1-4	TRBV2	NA	ASSVTGRNEKLF
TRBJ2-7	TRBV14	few	ASSQAGQAYEQY
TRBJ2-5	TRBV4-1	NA	ASSQDLTAGGQKRETQY
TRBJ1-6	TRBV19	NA	ASSTAGTGNSPLH
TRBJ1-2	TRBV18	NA	ASSPLEGVEGYT
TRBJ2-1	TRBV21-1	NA	ASSPSGGLYNEQF